These T cell receptor beta chains were read from a single sample in a study of cytomegalovirus exposure and HLA in healthy donors. Assay used: immunoSEQ multiplex PCR; TCRdb lists only in-frame clones, some missing. The repertoire consists of approximately 240,000 clones, with about 93% occurring once and the leading ten covering 1.1%. Material for sequencing was PBMCs. The receptor source for this set is a woman under 30 in good health and CMV-seronegative. CDR3s include the opening cysteine and the closing phenylalanine or tryptophan. D genes are given only for firm matches. Size is omitted from some rows. Given values are once, few, many or a class for expanded clones.

D gene,clone size,J gene,V gene,CDR3 protein,CDR3 DNA
-,-,TRBJ1-2,TRBV6-4,CASRGLSDLGDYGYTF,TGTGCCAGCAGAGGACTTTCAGACCTCGGGGACTATGGCTACACCTTC
TRBD1,-,TRBJ1-2,TRBV10-3,CAISESLPRGYDTF,TGTGCCATCAGTGAGTCCCTTCCCAGGGGGTATGATACCTTC
TRBD2,-,TRBJ2-7,TRBV2,CASSGVAGGLEQYF,TGTGCCAGCAGTGGGGTAGCGGGAGGTTTAGAGCAGTACTTC
-,-,TRBJ1-1,TRBV19,CASSIATGTTEAFF,TGTGCCAGTAGTATAGCCACAGGGACCACTGAAGCTTTCTTT
-,-,TRBJ1-2,TRBV5-1,CASSLTAWRGYTF,TGCGCCAGCAGCTTGACCGCCTGGAGGGGCTACACCTTC
-,-,TRBJ2-5,TRBV6-5,CASSYSIAETQYF,TGTGCCAGCAGTTACTCGATAGCAGAGACCCAGTACTTC
TRBD2,-,TRBJ2-2,TRBV30,CAWSNGLAGVSGELFF,TGTGCCTGGAGCAACGGGCTAGCGGGAGTATCCGGGGAGCTGTTTTTT
TRBD1,-,TRBJ2-2,TRBV18,CASTGVLPGELFF,TGTGCCAGCACAGGGGTATTGCCCGGGGAGCTGTTTTTT
TRBD1,-,TRBJ1-4,TRBV7-9,CASRKPGQGREKLFF,TGTGCCAGCAGGAAGCCGGGACAGGGGAGGGAAAAACTGTTTTTT
-,-,TRBJ1-3,TRBV7-9,CASSLNRKSSGNTIYF,TGTGCCAGCAGCTTAAACAGAAAGAGCTCTGGAAACACCATATATTTT
-,-,TRBJ1-1,TRBV19,CATNTLGRNTEAFF,TGTGCCACCAACACCTTGGGGAGGAACACTGAAGCTTTCTTT
-,-,TRBJ1-5,TRBV19,CASSMNGQTLSNQPQHF,TGTGCCAGTAGTATGAACGGACAGACCCTAAGCAATCAGCCCCAGCATTTT
-,once,TRBJ1-1,TRBV7-9,CASSLAGQNTEAFF,TGTGCCAGCAGCTTAGCGGGGCAGAACACTGAAGCTTTCTTT
TRBD1,once,TRBJ1-3,TRBV5-6,CASSSNRDRASLGGNTIYF,TGTGCCAGCAGCTCAAACCGGGACAGGGCTTCTCTGGGAGGAAACACCATATATTTT
TRBD2,once,TRBJ2-1,TRBV11-3,CASSLDPRTSREQFF,TGTGCCAGCAGCTTAGATCCCAGGACTAGTCGAGAGCAGTTCTTC
TRBD1,-,TRBJ1-3,TRBV25-1,CASGRGFRNTIYF,TGTGCCAGCGGCAGGGGGTTCAGAAACACCATATATTTT